This T cell receptor beta chain was sequenced for a study of T cell responses to AZD1222 COVID-19 vaccine. Study-level findings and limits: Unmutated regions of variants are reportedly targeted by nearly half of spike-specific TCRs. Rises in breadth and depth of Spike-specific TCRs came after two AZD1222 doses. Regions 160-218 and 743-854 held dominance among vaccine-associated CD4 TCRs, which spanned spike.

Second-dose recipients at about 4 or about 12 weeks were treated as one pooled group. CDR3 size: 20 residues. Sequencing was performed with immunoSEQ multiplex PCR; in TCRdb, only in-frame clones are kept and a portion is missing. The sample shows over 120,000 clones, 70% to 90% of them seen only once. Comment on this clone: Its antigen remains unknown.

The specimen comprised peripheral blood, sampled 28 days after the second AZD1222 dose. The chain uses TRBV21-1 and TRBJ2-4; the listed D gene, TRBD2, was not tested against the DNA. TRBV21-1 is deemed a pseudogene. The receptor's source is an adult who received the AZD1222 COVID-19 vaccine. CDR3 DNA sequence: TGTGCCAGCAGCCCCCCAGGGGCTAGCGGGAGTGGGGGGGCCAAAAACATTCAGTACTTC. This translates into CASSPPGASGSGGAKNIQYF.